This record covers a single TCR beta chain. Its antigen is not known. Profiled with immunoSEQ multiplex PCR; TCRdb holds only in-frame clones, not every one. The sample holds fewer than 200,000 clones, 85% to 90% seen once. The data are from a study of T cell responses to AZD1222 COVID-19 vaccine. V lost 7 bases, J lost 2 bases, and 11 bases lay in between. Germline V gene sequence: CDR1 MGHDK, CDR2 SYGVNS. The length of the CDR3 is 13 residues. Findings and limits, study-wide: Nearly half of spike-specific TCRs reportedly target unmutated variant regions. Receipt of two AZD1222 doses was followed by a rise in Spike-specific TCR breadth and depth. White British donors predominated, females outnumbered males, and clonal diversity was possibly underestimated.

The chain employs TRBV25-1 and TRBJ1-1; D remains ambiguous. This TCR was sampled from an adult in good health. The material sequenced was peripheral blood, taken on day 0 of AZD1222 vaccination. The CDR3 region has the DNA TGTGCCAGCACTGCGGCCTCTAACACTGAAGCTTTCTTT. Its protein product is CASTAASNTEAFF.